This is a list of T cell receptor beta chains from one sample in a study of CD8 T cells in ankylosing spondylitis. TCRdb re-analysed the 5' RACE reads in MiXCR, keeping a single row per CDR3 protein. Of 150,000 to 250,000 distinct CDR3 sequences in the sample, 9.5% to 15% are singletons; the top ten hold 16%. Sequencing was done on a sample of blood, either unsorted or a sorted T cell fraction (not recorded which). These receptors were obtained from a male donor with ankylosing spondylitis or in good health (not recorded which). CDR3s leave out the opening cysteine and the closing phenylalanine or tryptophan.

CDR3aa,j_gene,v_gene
ASSQDWAVKETQY,TRBJ2-5,TRBV3-1
ASSLDRGGGNYGYT,TRBJ1-2,TRBV28
SAPDPAWGGTGELF,TRBJ2-2,TRBV29-1
ASSDPYPEGSSYNEQF,TRBJ2-1,TRBV5-1
ASSPDSADNEQF,TRBJ2-1,TRBV6-2/TRBV6-3
ASTAQTGTASYEQY,TRBJ2-7,TRBV7-9
ASSLVTASYEQY,TRBJ2-7,TRBV7-9
SAPSGLYNEQF,TRBJ2-1,TRBV20-1
ASSIDLWRTGNTGELF,TRBJ2-2,TRBV19
SARDWEAGGEETQY,TRBJ2-5,TRBV20-1
ASSFPLGEETQY,TRBJ2-5,TRBV7-9
ASSSPWQRWVTDTQY,TRBJ2-3,TRBV7-9
ASGPPWTGLAGELF,TRBJ2-2,TRBV12-5
ASSVAGPNYGYT,TRBJ1-2,TRBV9
ASSPASTYNEQF,TRBJ2-1,TRBV6-2/TRBV6-3
ASSHGRNEQY,TRBJ2-7,TRBV14
AWSVDGFANTGELF,TRBJ2-2,TRBV30
ASRPGLGQETQY,TRBJ2-5,TRBV27
ASSSAFSGDWAEAF,TRBJ1-1,TRBV5-1
ASSPPGLAGTEAF,TRBJ1-1,TRBV4-1
ASSLASGGAPNEQF,TRBJ2-1,TRBV5-1
SVEGDSGSIYEQY,TRBJ2-7,TRBV29-1
ASSSAFQGSQETQY,TRBJ2-5,TRBV5-6